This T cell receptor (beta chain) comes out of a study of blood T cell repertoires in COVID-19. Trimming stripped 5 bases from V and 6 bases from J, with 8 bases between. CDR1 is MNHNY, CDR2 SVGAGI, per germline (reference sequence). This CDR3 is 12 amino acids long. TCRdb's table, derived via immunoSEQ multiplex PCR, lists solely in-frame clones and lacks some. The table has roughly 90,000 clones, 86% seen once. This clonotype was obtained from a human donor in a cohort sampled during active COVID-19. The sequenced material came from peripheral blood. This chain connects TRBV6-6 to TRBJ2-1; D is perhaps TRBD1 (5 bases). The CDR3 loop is CASSIDSNEQFF. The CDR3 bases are TGTGCCAGCAGTATTGACAGCAATGAGCAGTTCTTC.